This TCR beta chain was captured by sequencing in a study of shared clonotypes between healthy human individuals. Study-level information: Aged 18 to 49, the donors were a couple of women and a few men.

This CDR3 contains 14 residues. V gave up 1 base and J gave up 9 bases, with 16 bases separating them. Per the germline V gene, CDR1 is LNHDA and CDR2 is SQIVND (reference sequence). Naive CD45RA+ and memory CD45RA-negative subsets were split from CD4+ cells. Profiling relied on immunoSEQ multiplex PCR, and the TCRdb table lists in-frame clones only, not all of them. Found here are about 2.4 million clones, 90% to 95% of them singletons; the top ten hold around 0.37%. Sequencing was performed on naive CD4+ T cells from PBMCs. Subset reported: CD45RA+ positively selected. V is TRBV19 and J is TRBJ2-7, with D perhaps TRBD1 or TRBD2 (5 bases each). The TCR originated in a young man in good health. Some clones in this sample may be carry-over from other donors' samples. The CDR3 sequence: CASSIGGSGPTQYF. The CDR3 coding sequence is TGTGCCAGTAGTATAGGAGGGTCGGGGCCAACGCAGTACTTC.